Included here is one TCR beta chain sequence, with context. V was clipped by 3 bases and J by 1 base, with 10 bases between them. The CDR3 spans 14 residues. CDR1 is SGHRS and CDR2 is YFSETQ in the germline V gene. The sample belongs to a study of blood T cell repertoires in COVID-19. Here immunoSEQ multiplex PCR was the method, and the copy in TCRdb shows in-frame clones only, minus some. The sample has roughly 66,000 clones, 82% seen once. V is TRBV5-1 and J is TRBJ1-1; D remains unclear. The TCR comes from a man between 60 and 75 years old with acute or convalescent COVID-19. Sequenced: peripheral blood. The CDR3 region is CASSSTEGNTEAFF. CDR3 coding DNA: TGCGCCAGCAGCTCCACGGAGGGGAACACTGAAGCTTTCTTT.